The 14 T cell receptor beta chains in this list originate from one sample, sequenced in a study of T cells in Graves' hyperthyroidism and ophthalmopathy. RNA transcripts gave rise to amplified TCR beta CDR3 regions. A first-round RT-PCR of the TCR CDR3 used the HTBI primer set. MiXCR, applied by TCRdb to the multiplex PCR reads, yields one record per CDR3 protein. Of fewer than 400,000 distinct CDR3 sequences in the sample, approximately 15% were seen once. The specimen sequenced was blood. These receptor sequences come from a woman between 18 and 29 years old with Graves' hyperthyroidism that later progressed to Graves' ophthalmopathy.

This clonotype appeared many times. The chain employs TRBV30 and TRBJ2-2; D unresolved. This CDR3 is 12 amino acids long. V was pared by 4 bases and J by 5 bases, with 8 bases between. The germline V gene has CDR1 GTSNPN and CDR2 SVGIG (reference sequence). As DNA, the CDR3 is TGTGCCTGGATGGATGGGACCGGGGAGCTGTTTTTT. Its protein product is CAWMDGTGELFF.

V gene TRBV6-1 combines with J gene TRBJ2-7, with a weak D call TRBD2 (5 bases). The CDR3 extends over 10 amino acids. From germline, CDR1 is MNHNS and CDR2 SASEGT. Trimming stripped 5 bases from V and 9 bases from J, with 8 bases between. CDR3: CASSSEAQYF. DNA for the CDR3: TGTGCCAGCAGTTCGGAGGCGCAGTACTTC.

There are many counts of this clonotype. CDR3 coding DNA: TGTGCCAGCACCGAACCGGGACGAACGAACACCGGGGAGCTGTTTTTT. This gives the protein CASTEPGRTNTGELFF. V gene TRBV12-3 or TRBV12-4 combines with J gene TRBJ2-2; D is tentatively TRBD1 or TRBD2 (5 bases each). Trimming stripped 7 bases from V and 0 bases from J, with 15 bases between. The CDR3 is 16 amino acids.

The chain uses TRBV5-4 and TRBJ2-5; 8 bases match TRBD2. V lost 9 bases, J lost 2 bases, and 9 bases stayed unmatched. Germline-derived CDR1 and CDR2 are SGHNT and YYREEE (reference sequence). The CDR3 runs 14 residues. CDR3 amino acids: CATFRGRNQETQYF. The CDR3 bases are TGTGCCACCTTTCGCGGGAGGAATCAAGAGACCCAGTACTTC.

In its sample, this clonotype was seen many times. J is TRBJ2-4 and V is TRBV2; 7 bases are a match to TRBD2. The CDR3 totals 16 residues. Germline V gene lookup returns CDR1 SNHLY and CDR2 FYNNEI. V gave up 3 bases and J gave up 1 base; unmatched junction bases: 6. The CDR3 DNA sequence: TGTGCCAGCAGTGAGGGCGGGAGTCGGGCCAAAAACATTCAGTACTTC. Protein product: CASSEGGSRAKNIQYF.

This chain joins TRBV27 and TRBJ2-1; the D gene is possibly TRBD2 (6 bases). Trimming shortened V by 6 bases and J by 6 bases, and 21 bases separated the two germline ends. The CDR3 contains 16 residues. The germline gives CDR1 MNHEY, CDR2 SMNVEV (reference sequence). The CDR3 region is CASSLHGTGGSNEQFF. The CDR3 DNA reads TGTGCCAGCAGCCTGCACGGGACCGGAGGGAGCAATGAGCAGTTCTTC.

This clonotype was counted a few times. The gene calls are TRBV9 and TRBJ2-6; D is possibly TRBD1 (5 bases). The V and J ends lost 0 bases and 4 bases respectively, with 8 bases between them. Germline CDR1 and CDR2: SGDLS and YYNGEE. This CDR3 contains 15 residues. The CDR3 spells CASSVGGAGANVLTF. In DNA, the CDR3 is TGTGCCAGCAGCGTAGGGGGCGCAGGGGCCAACGTCCTGACTTTC.

This clonotype was observed a few times. The chain links TRBV4-1 to TRBJ2-1, with D perhaps TRBD2 (5 bases). The CDR3 runs to 14 residues. Per germline, CDR1 MGHRA and CDR2 YSYEKL. The ends were cut back, 0 bases at V and 8 bases at J, with 11 bases in the middle. CDR3 sequence (DNA): TGCGCCAGCAGCCAAGATAGCGCCGGCGATGAGCAGTTCTTC. Amino acid sequence: CASSQDSAGDEQFF.

This clonotype appeared a few times. The rearrangement joins TRBV20-1 to TRBJ1-1; TRBD1 agrees at 7 bases. Germline CDR1 and CDR2: DFQATT and SNEGSKA (reference sequence). The CDR3 extends over 13 amino acids. V lost 6 bases and J lost 8; bases outside the gene matches: 12. The CDR3 DNA is TGCAGTGCGCCGGCCCGACAGGGTGTGGAAGCTTTCTTT. Its translation: CSAPARQGVEAFF.

This clonotype was seen a few times. The chain links TRBV7-2 to TRBJ2-1; D unclear. Germline loops: CDR1 SGHTA, CDR2 FQGNSA. V dropped 2 bases and J dropped 9 bases, with 11 bases sitting between them. The CDR3 extends over 13 amino acids. The CDR3 nucleotides read TGTGCCAGCAGCTTAAACTCTCTTGGTGAGCAGTTCTTC. It translates to CASSLNSLGEQFF.

This clonotype showed up just a few times. The rearrangement uses TRBV28 and TRBJ2-4; D unclear. The CDR3 covers 16 residues. V lost 5 bases and J lost 0, with 14 bases in between. Germline V gene sequence: CDR1 MDHEN, CDR2 SYDVKM. The CDR3, as DNA: TGTGCCAGCAGTCCACAATGGCTGCTAGCCAAAAACATTCAGTACTTC. It codes for CASSPQWLLAKNIQYF.

The rearrangement links TRBV6-1 to TRBJ1-2; perhaps TRBD1 as D (6 bases). This CDR3 contains 15 residues. The V end was cut by 2 bases, the J end by 1 base, with 11 bases between. The germline gives CDR1 MNHNS, CDR2 SASEGT. The CDR3, as DNA: TGTGCCAGCAGTGAATGGGAAGGGGGTAACTATGGCTACACCTTC. It yields the protein CASSEWEGGNYGYTF.

This sequence joins TRBV19 and TRBJ2-1; the match to TRBD2 covers 7 bases. J gave up 3 bases and V 1 base, and 3 bases lay outside the gene matches. The length of the CDR3 is 15 residues. The germline CDR1 and CDR2 sequences are LNHDA and SQIVND (reference sequence). The CDR3, as DNA: TGTGCCAGTAGTATAGGGCGGGAGAGCTACAATGAGCAGTTCTTC. It yields the protein CASSIGRESYNEQFF.

There are many counts of this clonotype. V usage is TRBV5-1 and J usage is TRBJ2-7; D is ambiguous. Germline assignment: CDR1 SGHRS and CDR2 YFSETQ. The V end lost 0 bases, the J end lost 2 bases, and 9 bases lay between the germline ends. The CDR3 contains 14 residues. In DNA form, the CDR3 reads TGCGCCAGCAGCTTGGGACAAGTACCCTACGAGCAGTACTTC. Its translation is CASSLGQVPYEQYF.